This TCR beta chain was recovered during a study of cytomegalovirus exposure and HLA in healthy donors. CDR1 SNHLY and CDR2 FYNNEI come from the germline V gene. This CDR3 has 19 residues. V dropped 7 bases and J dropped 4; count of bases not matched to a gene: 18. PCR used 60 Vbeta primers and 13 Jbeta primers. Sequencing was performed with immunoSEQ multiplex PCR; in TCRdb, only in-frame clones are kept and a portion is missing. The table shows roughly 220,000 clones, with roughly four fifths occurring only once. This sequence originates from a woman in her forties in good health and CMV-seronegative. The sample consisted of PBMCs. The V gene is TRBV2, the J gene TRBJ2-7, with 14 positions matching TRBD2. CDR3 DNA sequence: TGTGCCAGCAAAAACGCGGGACACAGACTAGCGGGAGGGCCGTACGAGCAGTACTTC. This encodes CASKNAGHRLAGGPYEQYF.